One and the same sample provided the 30 T cell receptor beta chains below, sequenced in a study of T cell responses to AZD1222 COVID-19 vaccine. Clones were sequenced by immunoSEQ multiplex PCR, and TCRdb holds only the in-frame ones, with some missing. The data contain about 46,000 clones, around 90% of them singletons. This specimen was peripheral blood, taken 28 days after the second AZD1222 dose. Every receptor here comes from an adult who received the AZD1222 COVID-19 vaccine.

The chain has TRBV10-2 and TRBJ2-7; D is possibly TRBD1 or TRBD2 (7 bases each). Trimming took off 0 bases at V and 4 bases at J, with 22 bases between the two ends. The length of the CDR3 is 18 residues. Germline V gene data show CDR1 as WSHSY and CDR2 as SAAADI. CDR3 sequence (DNA): TGCGCCAGCAGTGAGTCGGGTAGGGGGCAGGGCGGGAGTTACGAGCAGTACTTC. Translating gives CASSESGRGQGGSYEQYF.

J is TRBJ2-7 and V is TRBV19; D gene unclear. Germline-derived CDR1 and CDR2 are LNHDA and SQIVND (reference sequence). Trimming left V 0 bases short and J 6 bases short, with 15 bases between. The CDR3 totals 15 residues. In DNA, the CDR3 is TGTGCCAGTAGTATAGAGGATACGTCCTGGGGCGAGCAGTACTTC. This codes for CASSIEDTSWGEQYF.

The chain carries TRBV12-3 or TRBV12-4 and TRBJ2-7; D not resolved. Trimming cost V 6 bases and J 2 bases, with 5 bases left between them. The CDR3 has 11 residues. Here the CDR3 reads CASSRAYEQYF. DNA for the CDR3: TGTGCCAGCAGCCGGGCCTACGAGCAGTACTTC.

The chain couples TRBV5-4 to TRBJ1-1; no firm D call. The CDR3 extends over 14 amino acids. Germline V gene lookup returns CDR1 SGHNT and CDR2 YYREEE (reference sequence). Trimming pared 4 bases from V and 2 bases from J, leaving 12 bases between. This chain's CDR3 is CASSPKGVNTEAFF. The CDR3 DNA sequence: TGTGCCAGCAGCCCTAAGGGAGTCAACACTGAAGCTTTCTTT.

V gene TRBV10-1 combines with J gene TRBJ1-2, with D unclear. V gave up 2 bases and J gave up 5 bases, with 9 bases separating them. The germline CDR1 and CDR2 sequences are WNHNN and SYGVQD (reference sequence). The CDR3 has 13 amino acids. The CDR3 bases are TGCGCCAGCAGTGAGCAACAGAGTTATGGCTACACCTTC. This gives the protein CASSEQQSYGYTF.

CDR3 nucleotides: TGTGCCAGTAGTATCAGGGAAGGCCATGGCTACACCTTC. It yields the protein CASSIREGHGYTF. V is TRBV19 and J is TRBJ1-2; D might be TRBD1 (5 bases). V was clipped by 3 bases and J by 6 bases, with 11 bases between them. The germline gives CDR1 LNHDA, CDR2 SQIVND (reference sequence). The CDR3 is 13 amino acids.

V usage is TRBV7-2 and J usage is TRBJ2-7; a weak D match, TRBD1 (5 bases). The CDR3 runs to 16 residues. Per the germline V gene, CDR1 is SGHTA and CDR2 is FQGNSA. Trimming removed 3 bases at V and 3 bases at J, with 18 bases between. Here the CDR3 reads CASSLAPSGQGYEQYF. As DNA, the CDR3 is TGTGCCAGCAGCTTGGCTCCCTCCGGGCAGGGCTACGAGCAGTACTTC.

This rearrangement joins TRBV4-3 to TRBJ2-7; D gene unclear. Germline V lookup: CDR1 LGHNA, CDR2 YSLEER. The ends were cut back, 3 bases at V and 4 bases at J, with 10 bases in the middle. The CDR3 is 13 residues long. The CDR3 nucleotides are TGCGCCAGCAGCCAGTTCCTACTATACGAGCAGTACTTC. It specifies CASSQFLLYEQYF.

The chain combines TRBV19 with TRBJ1-3, with TRBD1 matching over 7 bases. Trimming took 5 bases from V and 2 from J; bases not matched to a gene: 3. Germline V gene sequence: CDR1 LNHDA, CDR2 SQIVND (reference sequence). The CDR3 is 14 amino acids. In DNA form, the CDR3 reads TGTGCCAGTAGTCCGACAGGGACTGGAAACACCATATATTTT. Its protein is CASSPTGTGNTIYF.

This sequence joins TRBV11-2 and TRBJ2-3; D not certain. The germline V gene has CDR1 SGHAT and CDR2 FQNNGV. V shed 1 base and J shed 4 bases, with 6 bases lying between them. The CDR3 loop spans 13 amino acids. The CDR3 DNA is TGTGCCAGCAGCTTAGCGGGTGCAGATACGCAGTATTTT. This sequence encodes CASSLAGADTQYF.

The V and J genes are TRBV27 and TRBJ2-5, with D perhaps TRBD1 (5 bases). Germline lookup yields CDR1 MNHEY and CDR2 SMNVEV (reference sequence). Trimming removed 6 bases at V and 4 bases at J, with 12 bases between. The CDR3 spans 13 residues. The CDR3 DNA is TGTGCCAGCAGGACTCCAGGGTTAGAGACCCAGTACTTC. Translating it yields CASRTPGLETQYF.

This clone showed up just once. The rearrangement joins TRBV2 to TRBJ2-1; 8 bases are shared with TRBD2. The CDR3 is 14 amino acids. CDR1 is SNHLY, CDR2 FYNNEI, per germline. V was clipped by 6 bases and J by 7 bases; unmatched bases: 8. In DNA form, the CDR3 reads TGTGCCAGCAGCTTCTTAGCGGGAACGAATGAGCAGTTCTTC. Its translation: CASSFLAGTNEQFF.

V and J are TRBV4-1 and TRBJ2-7; 11 nucleotides match TRBD2. The J segment lost 0 bases and the V segment lost 6 bases, leaving 4 bases of the junction unmatched. The CDR3 is made up of 15 amino acids. Per germline, CDR1 MGHRA and CDR2 YSYEKL. For the CDR3, the DNA is TGCGCCAGCAGGTATACTAGCGGGGGCTCCTACGAGCAGTACTTC. It encodes CASRYTSGGSYEQYF.

The genes are TRBV3-1 (or the pseudogene TRBV3-2) and TRBJ1-3; D is ambiguous. Germline V gene lookup returns CDR1 LGHDT and CDR2 YNNKEL (reference sequence). The CDR3 has 15 amino acids. V was shortened by 5 bases and J by 0 bases, with 11 bases between the two germline ends. CDR3 protein: CASSLSSHSGNTIYF. In DNA, the CDR3 is TGTGCCAGCAGCTTGAGTAGTCACTCTGGAAACACCATATATTTT.

The J gene is TRBJ2-5, the V gene TRBV29-1, with D perhaps TRBD1 (5 bases). Germline V gives CDR1 SQVTM, CDR2 ANQGSEA. With 6 bases removed from V and 4 bases from J, the gap between germline ends came to 15 bases. The CDR3 sequence is 13 residues long. The DNA of the CDR3 is TGCAGCGTGGGTTTAGGGGCGCGAGAGACCCAGTACTTC. It codes for CSVGLGARETQYF.

V and J are TRBV10-3 and TRBJ1-3; D may be TRBD1 (5 bases). The CDR3 spans 14 residues. Trimming took off 4 bases at V and 4 bases at J, with 11 bases between the two ends. The germline V gene has CDR1 ENHRY and CDR2 SYGVKD. The CDR3 region is CAISAGGVGNTIYF. The CDR3 region has the DNA TGTGCCATCAGTGCGGGGGGGGTCGGAAACACCATATATTTT.

The chain combines TRBV5-1 with TRBJ2-1; perhaps TRBD2 as D (6 bases). Germline CDR1 reads SGHRS; CDR2 reads YFSETQ. The ends were cut back, 3 bases at V and 1 base at J, with 14 bases in the middle. The CDR3 runs 16 residues. The chain's CDR3 is CASSSLGGSSYNEQFF. The CDR3 DNA is TGCGCCAGCAGCTCTCTCGGGGGTTCGTCCTACAATGAGCAGTTCTTC.

This clone was seen a handful of times. This chain uses TRBV11-2 with TRBJ2-2; tentative D call: TRBD2 (5 bases). Trimming shortened V by 5 bases and J by 4 bases, and 11 bases separated the two germline ends. This CDR3 contains 14 residues. The germline V gene encodes CDR1 SGHAT and CDR2 FQNNGV. In DNA form, the CDR3 reads TGTGCCAGCAGCGTACGAGGGTTCACCGGGGAGCTGTTTTTT. It encodes CASSVRGFTGELFF.

The chain recombines TRBV6-6 with TRBJ1-5, with TRBD1 identical over 9 bases. This CDR3 has 15 residues. Looked up from germline, CDR1 is MNHNY and CDR2 is SVGAGI (reference sequence). V gave up 6 bases and J gave up 4 bases; unmatched junction bases: 7. CDR3 in amino acids: CASRPGQGINQPQHF. The CDR3, as DNA: TGTGCCAGCAGGCCCGGACAGGGGATTAATCAGCCCCAGCATTTT.

The V gene is TRBV11-1, the J gene TRBJ1-1; D unclear. The CDR3 is 15 amino acids. The ends were cut back, 4 bases at V and 0 bases at J, with 12 bases in the middle. Looked up from germline, CDR1 is SGHAT and CDR2 is FQDESV (reference sequence). The DNA for the CDR3 is TGTGCCAGCAGCTCTCTTAAGGGAGTGAACACTGAAGCTTTCTTT. Protein sequence: CASSSLKGVNTEAFF.

This chain connects TRBV3-1 (or the pseudogene TRBV3-2) to TRBJ2-2; perhaps TRBD1 as D (5 bases). The CDR3 sequence is 13 residues long. Per the germline V gene, CDR1 is LGHDT and CDR2 is YNNKEL (reference sequence). Trimming shortened V by 2 bases and J by 7 bases, and 8 bases separated the two germline ends. The CDR3 nucleotides are TGTGCCAGCAGCCAACAGACAGTCGGGGAGCTGTTTTTT. This codes for CASSQQTVGELFF.

This clone was observed a few times. The V and J genes are TRBV7-9 and TRBJ2-2; no definite D call. The germline V and J ends were trimmed by 1 base and 0 bases, with 6 bases remaining between them. The CDR3 has 15 amino acids. CDR1 is SEHNR, CDR2 FQNEAQ, per germline (reference sequence). The CDR3 nucleotides are TGTGCCAGCAGCTTAGGGGCAACGAACACCGGGGAGCTGTTTTTT. It is translated as CASSLGATNTGELFF. The complete variable domain, with remaining parts taken from reference TRBV7-9 and TRBJ2-2, reads DTGVSQNPRHKITKRGQNVTFRCDPISEHNRLYWYRQTLGQGPEFLTYFQNEAQLEKSRLLSDRFSAERPKGSFSTLEIQRTEQGDSAMYLCASSLGATNTGELFFGEGSRLTVL.

The chain joins TRBV24-1 to TRBJ1-1; D perhaps matches TRBD1 (6 bases). The CDR3 is 14 residues long. CDR1 and CDR2 from the germline V gene are KGHDR and SFDVKD. V was cut by 3 bases and J by 4 bases, with 11 bases left in between. In nucleotides, the CDR3 is TGTGCCACCAGTGATCATACAGGGTTCACTGAAGCTTTCTTT. Protein product: CATSDHTGFTEAFF.

The chain employs TRBV18 and TRBJ2-3, with 9 positions matching TRBD1. CDR1 is KGHSH, CDR2 LQKENI, per germline. The J segment lost 5 bases and the V segment lost 7 bases, leaving 10 bases of the junction unmatched. This CDR3 is built from 15 residues. The CDR3 sequence: CASLRTGVMGDTQYF. The DNA for the CDR3 is TGTGCCAGCTTACGGACAGGGGTCATGGGAGATACGCAGTATTTT.

This clone came up a few times. The CDR3: CASSFRTTNEKLFF. CDR3 nucleotide sequence: TGCGCCAGCAGCTTCAGAACAACTAATGAAAAACTGTTTTTT. The chain carries TRBV5-1 and TRBJ1-4; D gene uncertain. In germline, CDR1 is SGHRS, CDR2 YFSETQ. The germline V and J ends were trimmed by 2 bases and 0 bases, with 5 bases remaining between them. The CDR3 length is 14 residues. Full variable domain (missing parts from reference TRBV5-1 and TRBJ1-4): KAGVTQTPRYLIKTRGQQVTLSCSPISGHRSVSWYQQTPGQGLQFLFEYFSETQRNKGNFPGRFSGRQFSNSRSEMNVSTLELGDSALYLCASSFRTTNEKLFFGSGTQLSVL.

This chain connects TRBV6-5 to TRBJ1-3; D gene ambiguous. The CDR3 has 15 amino acids. Germline V gene sequence: CDR1 MNHEY, CDR2 SVGAGI. V gave up 6 bases and J gave up 0 bases, with 12 bases separating them. Here the CDR3 DNA reads TGTGCCAGCAGCCGGCAGGTCACCTCTGGAAACACCATATATTTT. Its translation: CASSRQVTSGNTIYF.

This CDR3 is CASSPGQGDRRDYGYTF. The CDR3 bases are TGCGCCAGCAGCCCGGGACAGGGAGACCGGCGAGACTATGGCTACACCTTC. The chain uses TRBV5-1 and TRBJ1-2; 9 nucleotides match TRBD1. V shed 4 bases, J shed 3 bases, and the junction held 13 bases outside the gene matches. This CDR3 contains 17 residues. Germline V gene lookup returns CDR1 SGHRS and CDR2 YFSETQ.

This chain uses TRBV6-5 with TRBJ1-6; 10 bases line up with TRBD1. The germline gives CDR1 MNHEY, CDR2 SVGAGI. CDR3 size: 14 residues. V lost 7 bases, J lost 9 bases, and 6 bases stayed unmatched. The CDR3 sequence: CASTRQGAGSPLHF. In DNA form, the CDR3 reads TGTGCCAGCACCAGACAGGGGGCGGGTTCACCCCTCCACTTT.

The chain employs TRBV5-1 and TRBJ2-2; possibly TRBD1 or TRBD2 for D (5 bases each). Germline lookup yields CDR1 SGHRS and CDR2 YFSETQ. There are 15 residues in the CDR3. Between the trimmed V and J ends, which lost 4 bases and 6 bases, there was a span of 16 bases. The CDR3 is CASSTSGTLAGELFF. CDR3 bases: TGCGCCAGCAGCACCTCCGGGACGCTCGCCGGGGAGCTGTTTTTT.

V is TRBV11-3 and J is TRBJ1-1; a possible D gene is TRBD1 (5 bases). V lost 1 base and J lost 5, with 11 bases in between. CDR1 is SGHNT and CDR2 is YENEEA in the germline V gene. This CDR3 contains 14 residues. The CDR3 DNA reads as TGTGCCAGCAGCTTAGGAGGGGAGGGGACTGAAGCTTTCTTT. This gives the protein CASSLGGEGTEAFF.